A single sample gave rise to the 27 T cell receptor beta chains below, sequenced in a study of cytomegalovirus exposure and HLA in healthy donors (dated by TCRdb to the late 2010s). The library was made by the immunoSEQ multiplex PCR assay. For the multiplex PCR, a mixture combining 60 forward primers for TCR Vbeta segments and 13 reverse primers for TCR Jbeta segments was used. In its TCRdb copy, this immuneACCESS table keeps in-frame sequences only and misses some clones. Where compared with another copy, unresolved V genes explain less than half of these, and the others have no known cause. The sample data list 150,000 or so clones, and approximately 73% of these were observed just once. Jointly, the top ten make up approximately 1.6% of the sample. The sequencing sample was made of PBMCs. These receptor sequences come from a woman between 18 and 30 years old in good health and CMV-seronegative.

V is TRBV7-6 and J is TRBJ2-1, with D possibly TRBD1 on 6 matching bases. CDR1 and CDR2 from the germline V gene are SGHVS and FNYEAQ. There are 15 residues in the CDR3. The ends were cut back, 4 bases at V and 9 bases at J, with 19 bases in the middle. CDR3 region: CASSSKQGPQSEQFF. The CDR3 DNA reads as TGTGCCAGCAGCTCGAAACAGGGCCCACAATCTGAGCAGTTCTTC.

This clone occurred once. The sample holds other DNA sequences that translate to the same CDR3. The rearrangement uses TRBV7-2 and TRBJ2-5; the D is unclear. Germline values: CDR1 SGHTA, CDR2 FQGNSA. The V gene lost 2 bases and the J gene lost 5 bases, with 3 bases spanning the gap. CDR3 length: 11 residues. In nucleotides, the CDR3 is TGTGCCAGCAGCTTATCGGAGACCCAGTACTTC. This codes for CASSLSETQYF.

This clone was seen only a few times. In DNA form, the CDR3 reads TGTGCCAGCAGCTTGGCCGACAGGGTGAATTCACCCCTCCACTTT. As protein: CASSLADRVNSPLHF. The V call is TRBV5-4, the J call TRBJ1-6; 7 bases line up with TRBD1. This CDR3 comprises 15 residues. From germline, CDR1 is SGHNT and CDR2 YYREEE (reference sequence). V lost 0 bases and J lost 7; bases outside the gene matches: 4. The variable domain in full, with the rest retrieved from reference TRBV5-4 and TRBJ1-6, is ETGVTQSPTHLIKTRGQQVTLRCSSQSGHNTVSWYQQALGQGPQFIFQYYREEENGRGNFPPRFSGLQFPNYSSELNVNALELDDSALYLCASSLADRVNSPLHFGNGTRLTVT.

CDR3 nucleotide sequence: TGCGCCAGCAGCCGGACGGGGGCAGATACGCAGTATTTT. This sequence encodes CASSRTGADTQYF. The gene calls are TRBV4-3 and TRBJ2-3, with D possibly matching TRBD2 (6 bases). Trimming took off 4 bases at V and 4 bases at J, with 9 bases between the two ends. CDR3 length: 13 residues. Per germline, CDR1 LGHNA and CDR2 YSLEER.

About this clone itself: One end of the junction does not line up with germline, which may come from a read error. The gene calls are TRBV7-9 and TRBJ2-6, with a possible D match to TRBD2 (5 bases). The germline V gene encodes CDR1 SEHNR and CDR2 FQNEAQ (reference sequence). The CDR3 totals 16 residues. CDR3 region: CSSSTTRGSGANVLTF. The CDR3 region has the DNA TGTTCCAGCAGCACAACACGGGGTTCTGGGGCCAACGTCCTGACTTTC.

The CDR3 DNA reads as TGTGCCAGCAGTTTATTGGAACAGGGCCTCAATCAGCCCCAGCATTTT. Its protein is CASSLLEQGLNQPQHF. The J gene is TRBJ1-5, the V gene TRBV28, with D tentatively TRBD1 (6 bases). This CDR3 comprises 16 residues. V gave up 1 base and J gave up 3 bases, with 13 bases separating them. Germline CDR1 reads MDHEN; CDR2 reads SYDVKM.

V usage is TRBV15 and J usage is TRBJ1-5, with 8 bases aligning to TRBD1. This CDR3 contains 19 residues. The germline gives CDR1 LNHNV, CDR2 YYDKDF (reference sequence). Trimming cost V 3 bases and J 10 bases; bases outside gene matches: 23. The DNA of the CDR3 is TGTGCCACCAGCAGCGACGAACTCTCGGGGGGCAGGGGGCTTAACCCCCAGCATTTT. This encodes CATSSDELSGGRGLNPQHF.

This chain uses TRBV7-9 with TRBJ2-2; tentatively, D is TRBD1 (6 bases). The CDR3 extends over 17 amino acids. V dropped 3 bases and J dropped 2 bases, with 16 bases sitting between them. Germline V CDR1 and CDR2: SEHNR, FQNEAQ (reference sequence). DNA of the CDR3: TGTGCCAGCAGCTTTGATTCGTGGGGGCTTAACACCGGGGAGCTGTTTTTT. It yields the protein CASSFDSWGLNTGELFF.

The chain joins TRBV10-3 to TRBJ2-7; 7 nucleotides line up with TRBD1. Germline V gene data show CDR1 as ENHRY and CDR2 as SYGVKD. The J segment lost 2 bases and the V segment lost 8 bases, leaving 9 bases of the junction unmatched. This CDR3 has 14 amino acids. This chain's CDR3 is CAISRDSITYEQYF. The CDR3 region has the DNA TGTGCCATCTCCCGGGACAGTATAACCTACGAGCAGTACTTC.

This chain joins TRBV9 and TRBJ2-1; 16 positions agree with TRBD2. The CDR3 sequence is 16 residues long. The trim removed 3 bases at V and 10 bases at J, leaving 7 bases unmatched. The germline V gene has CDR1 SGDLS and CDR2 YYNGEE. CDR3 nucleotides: TGTGCCAGCAGCGGAACCGGGACTAGCGGGAGGGTGGAGCAGTTCTTC. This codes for CASSGTGTSGRVEQFF.

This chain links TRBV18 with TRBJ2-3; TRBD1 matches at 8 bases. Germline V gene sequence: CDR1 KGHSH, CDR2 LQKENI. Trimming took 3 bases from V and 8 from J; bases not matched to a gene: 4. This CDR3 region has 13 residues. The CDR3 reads CASSPIQGGTQYF. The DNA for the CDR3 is TGTGCCAGCTCACCGATACAGGGGGGTACGCAGTATTTT.

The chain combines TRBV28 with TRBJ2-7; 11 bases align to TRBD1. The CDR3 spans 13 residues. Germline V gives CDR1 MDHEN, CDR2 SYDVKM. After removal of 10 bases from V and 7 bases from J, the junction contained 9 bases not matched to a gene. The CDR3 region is CATRGQGAREQYF. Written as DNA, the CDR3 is TGTGCCACCCGTGGACAGGGGGCGAGGGAGCAGTACTTC.

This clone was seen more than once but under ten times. CDR3 residues: CASSQDRTGYTSGGNTIYF. The CDR3 DNA reads as TGCGCCAGCAGCCAAGATCGGACAGGGTATACGAGCGGTGGAAACACCATATATTTT. This chain connects TRBV4-3 to TRBJ1-3, with 8 bases aligning to TRBD1. Germline V lookup: CDR1 LGHNA, CDR2 YSLEER. The CDR3 is made up of 19 amino acids. V gave up 0 bases and J gave up 3 bases; unmatched junction bases: 13.

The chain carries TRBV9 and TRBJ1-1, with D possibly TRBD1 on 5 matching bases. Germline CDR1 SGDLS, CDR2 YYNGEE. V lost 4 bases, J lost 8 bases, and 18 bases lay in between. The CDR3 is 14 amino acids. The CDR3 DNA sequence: TGTGCCAGCAGCCCCGACCCGTCGGGGGTGGAAGCTTTCTTT. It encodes CASSPDPSGVEAFF.

The chain's CDR3 is CSVAGVSAYGYTF. In DNA, the CDR3 is TGCAGCGTTGCAGGGGTTTCCGCCTATGGCTACACCTTC. V usage is TRBV29-1 and J usage is TRBJ1-2, with D possibly being TRBD1 (6 bases). The CDR3 runs 13 residues. From germline, CDR1 is SQVTM and CDR2 ANQGSEA. Trimming pared 4 bases from V and 4 bases from J, leaving 13 bases between. The variable domain in full, with the rest retrieved from reference TRBV29-1 and TRBJ1-2, is SAVISQKPSRDICQRGTSLTIQCQVDSQVTMMFWYRQQPGQSLTLIATANQGSEATYESGFVIDKFPISRPNLTFSTLTVSNMSPEDSSIYLCSVAGVSAYGYTFGSGTRLTVV.

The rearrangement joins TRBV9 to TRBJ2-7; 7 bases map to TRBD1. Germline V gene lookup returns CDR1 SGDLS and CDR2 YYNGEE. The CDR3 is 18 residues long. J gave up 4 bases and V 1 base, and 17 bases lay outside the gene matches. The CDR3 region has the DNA TGTGCCAGCAGCGTAAGAGGGGACAACAGGGGCCTCGGGTACGAGCAGTACTTC. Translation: CASSVRGDNRGLGYEQYF.

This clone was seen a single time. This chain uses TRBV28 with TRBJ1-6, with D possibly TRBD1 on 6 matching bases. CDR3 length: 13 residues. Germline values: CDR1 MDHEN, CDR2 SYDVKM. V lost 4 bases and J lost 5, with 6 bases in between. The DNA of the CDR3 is TGTGCCAGCAGTTACAGGGATAATTCACCCCTCCACTTT. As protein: CASSYRDNSPLHF. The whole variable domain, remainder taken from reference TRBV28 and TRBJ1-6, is DVKVTQSSRYLVKRTGEKVFLECVQDMDHENMFWYRQDPGLGLRLIYFSYDVKMKEKGDIPEGYSVSREKKERFSLILESASTNQTSMYLCASSYRDNSPLHFGNGTRLTVT.

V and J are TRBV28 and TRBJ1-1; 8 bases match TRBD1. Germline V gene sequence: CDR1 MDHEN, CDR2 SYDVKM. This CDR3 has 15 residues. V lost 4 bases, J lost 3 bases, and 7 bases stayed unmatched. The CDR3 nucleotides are TGTGCCAGCAGTTCAGCTGGCAGGGGGCACACTGAAGCTTTCTTT. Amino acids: CASSSAGRGHTEAFF.

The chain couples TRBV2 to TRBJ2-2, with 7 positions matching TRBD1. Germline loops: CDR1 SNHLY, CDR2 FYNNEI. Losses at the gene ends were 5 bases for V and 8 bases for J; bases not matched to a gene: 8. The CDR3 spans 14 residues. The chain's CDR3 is CASSTYRGTGELFF. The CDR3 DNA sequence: TGTGCCAGCAGTACTTACAGGGGAACGGGGGAGCTGTTTTTT.

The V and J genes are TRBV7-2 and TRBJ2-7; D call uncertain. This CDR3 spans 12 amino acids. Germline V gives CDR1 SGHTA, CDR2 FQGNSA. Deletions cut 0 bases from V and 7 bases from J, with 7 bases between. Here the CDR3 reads CASSLARREQYF. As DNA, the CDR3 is TGTGCCAGCAGCTTAGCGCGCCGAGAGCAGTACTTC.

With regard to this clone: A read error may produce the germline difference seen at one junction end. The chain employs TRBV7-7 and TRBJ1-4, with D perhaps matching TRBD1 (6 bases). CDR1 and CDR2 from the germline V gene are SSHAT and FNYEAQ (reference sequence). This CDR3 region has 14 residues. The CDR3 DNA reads TGTGCTAGCAGCTCGGGACACTCAGGGGAAAAACTGTTTTTT. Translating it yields CASSSGHSGEKLFF.

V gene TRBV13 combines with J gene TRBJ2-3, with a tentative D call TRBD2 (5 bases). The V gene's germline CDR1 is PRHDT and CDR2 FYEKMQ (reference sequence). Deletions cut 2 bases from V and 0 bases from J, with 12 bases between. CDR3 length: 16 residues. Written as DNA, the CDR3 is TGTGCCAGCAGCTTAACCAGCGGAGGAAGCACAGATACGCAGTATTTT. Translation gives CASSLTSGGSTDTQYF.

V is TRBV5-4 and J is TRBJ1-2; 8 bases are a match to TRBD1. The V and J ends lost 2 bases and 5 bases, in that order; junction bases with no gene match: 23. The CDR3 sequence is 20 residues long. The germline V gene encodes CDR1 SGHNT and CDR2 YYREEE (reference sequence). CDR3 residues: CASSFGQGARSGALGYGYTF. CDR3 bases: TGTGCCAGCAGCTTCGGGCAGGGGGCTAGGAGTGGGGCCCTGGGATATGGCTACACCTTC.

CDR3 amino acids: CASSRYPGPQGGQPQHF. CDR3 nucleotide sequence: TGTGCCAGCAGTCGGTATCCGGGGCCCCAAGGGGGTCAGCCCCAGCATTTT. The J gene is TRBJ1-5, the V gene TRBV2, with D maybe TRBD1 (6 bases). The CDR3 runs to 17 residues. The germline V gene has CDR1 SNHLY and CDR2 FYNNEI. The V gene lost 5 bases and the J gene lost 6 bases, with 23 bases spanning the gap.

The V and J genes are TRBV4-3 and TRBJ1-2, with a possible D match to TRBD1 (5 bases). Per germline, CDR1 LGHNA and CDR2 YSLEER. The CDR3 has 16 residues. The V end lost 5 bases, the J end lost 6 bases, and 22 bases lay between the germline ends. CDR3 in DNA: TGCGCCAGCAGCACACTATCCGCAGGGTTTATGGATGGCTACACCTTC. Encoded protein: CASSTLSAGFMDGYTF.

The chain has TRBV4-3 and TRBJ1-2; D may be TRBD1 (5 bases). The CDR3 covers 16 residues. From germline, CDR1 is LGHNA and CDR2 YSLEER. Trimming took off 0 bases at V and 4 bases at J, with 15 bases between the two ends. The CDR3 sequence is CASSQDRGSTFYGYTF. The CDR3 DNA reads TGCGCCAGCAGCCAAGATAGGGGCAGCACCTTCTATGGCTACACCTTC.

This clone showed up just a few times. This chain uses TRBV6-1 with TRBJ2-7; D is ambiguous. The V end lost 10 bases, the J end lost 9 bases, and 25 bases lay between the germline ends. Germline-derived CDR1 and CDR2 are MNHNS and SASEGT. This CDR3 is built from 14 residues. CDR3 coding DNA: TGTGCCATCGTTACCGGGTTTCAAGGAAAACCGCAGTACTTC. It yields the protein CAIVTGFQGKPQYF.